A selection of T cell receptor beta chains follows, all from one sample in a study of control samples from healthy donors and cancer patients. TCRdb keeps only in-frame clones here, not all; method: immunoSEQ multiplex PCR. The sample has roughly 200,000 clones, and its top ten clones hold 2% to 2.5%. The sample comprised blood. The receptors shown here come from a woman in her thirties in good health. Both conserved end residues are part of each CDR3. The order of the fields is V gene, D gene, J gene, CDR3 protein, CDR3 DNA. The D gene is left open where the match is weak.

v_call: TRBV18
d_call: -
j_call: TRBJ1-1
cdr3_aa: CASSPPVGAQDTEAFF
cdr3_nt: TGTGCCAGCTCACCACCAGTCGGGGCGCAGGACACTGAAGCTTTCTTT

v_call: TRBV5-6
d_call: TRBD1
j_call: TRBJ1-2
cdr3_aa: CASSLQGAEGYTF
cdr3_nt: TGTGCCAGCAGCTTGCAGGGGGCGGAGGGCTACACCTTC

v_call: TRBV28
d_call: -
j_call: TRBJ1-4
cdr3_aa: CASSQRTETNEKLFF
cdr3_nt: TGTGCCAGCAGTCAACGGACAGAAACTAATGAAAAACTGTTTTTT

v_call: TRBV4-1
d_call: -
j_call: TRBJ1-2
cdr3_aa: CASSQDRGGSYGYTF
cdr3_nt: TGCGCCAGCAGCCAAGATCGTGGGGGGAGCTATGGCTACACCTTC

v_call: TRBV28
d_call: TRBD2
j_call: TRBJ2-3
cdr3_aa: CASSLSGVSTDTQYF
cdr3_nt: TGTGCCAGCAGTTTGAGCGGGGTGTCCACAGATACGCAGTATTTT

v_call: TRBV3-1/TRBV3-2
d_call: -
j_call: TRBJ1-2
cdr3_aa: CASSLDLNYGYTF
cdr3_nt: TGTGCCAGCAGCCTTGACCTGAACTATGGCTACACCTTC

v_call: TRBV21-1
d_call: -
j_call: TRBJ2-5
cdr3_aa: CASSKGGETQYF
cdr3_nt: TGTGCCAGCAGCAAAGGGGGAGAGACCCAGTACTTC

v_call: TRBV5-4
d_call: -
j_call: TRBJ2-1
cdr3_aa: CATQGGENYNEQFF
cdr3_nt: TGTGCCACTCAAGGGGGGGAGAACTACAATGAGCAGTTCTTC

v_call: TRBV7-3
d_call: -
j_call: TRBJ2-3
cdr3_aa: CASSSSRRTDTQYF
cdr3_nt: TGTGCCAGCAGCTCTTCTAGACGCACAGATACGCAGTATTTT

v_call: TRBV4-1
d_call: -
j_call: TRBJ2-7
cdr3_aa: CASSSPGHPYEQYF
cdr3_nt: TGCGCCAGCAGCAGTCCGGGACACCCTTACGAGCAGTACTTC

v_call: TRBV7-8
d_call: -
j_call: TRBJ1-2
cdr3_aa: CASSSRGHNYGYTF
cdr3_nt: TGTGCCAGCAGTTCTAGGGGACATAACTATGGCTACACCTTC

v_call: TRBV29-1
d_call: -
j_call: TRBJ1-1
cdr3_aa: CSVEFYRDPEAFF
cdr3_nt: TGCAGCGTTGAATTTTACAGGGACCCTGAAGCTTTCTTT

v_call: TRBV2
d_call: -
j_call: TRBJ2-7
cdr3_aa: CASYEGSWSYEQYF
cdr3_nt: TGTGCCAGCTACGAAGGTTCTTGGAGTTACGAGCAGTACTTC

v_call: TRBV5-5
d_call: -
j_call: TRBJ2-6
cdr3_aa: CASSLEGGSGANVLTF
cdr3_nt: TGTGCCAGCAGCTTAGAGGGGGGATCTGGGGCCAACGTCCTGACTTTC

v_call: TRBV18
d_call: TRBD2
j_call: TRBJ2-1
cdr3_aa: CASSPPAGVHEQFF
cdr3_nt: TGTGCCAGCTCACCACCCGCGGGGGTACATGAGCAGTTCTTC

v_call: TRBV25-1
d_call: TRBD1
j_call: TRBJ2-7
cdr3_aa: CASMAGTGSHEQYF
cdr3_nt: TGTGCCAGCATGGCCGGGACAGGTAGCCACGAGCAGTACTTC

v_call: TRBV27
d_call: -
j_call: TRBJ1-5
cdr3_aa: CASSPGQKNQPQHF
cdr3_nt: TGTGCCAGCAGCCCCGGACAGAAGAATCAGCCCCAGCATTTT

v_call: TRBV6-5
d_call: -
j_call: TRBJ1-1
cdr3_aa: CASSYLGNTEAFF
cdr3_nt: TGTGCCAGCAGTTACTTAGGGAACACTGAAGCTTTCTTT

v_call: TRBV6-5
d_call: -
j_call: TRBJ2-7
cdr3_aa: CASSQPDRTYEQYF
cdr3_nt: TGTGCCAGCAGTCAACCGGACAGAACCTACGAGCAGTACTTC

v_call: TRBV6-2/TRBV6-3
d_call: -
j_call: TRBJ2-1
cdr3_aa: CASSPRNNEQFF
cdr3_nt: TGTGCCAGCAGCCCTCGTAACAATGAGCAGTTCTTC

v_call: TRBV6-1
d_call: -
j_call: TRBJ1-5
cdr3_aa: CASSEAPGGNQPQHF
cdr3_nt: TGTGCCAGCAGTGAAGCCCCAGGGGGCAATCAGCCCCAGCATTTT

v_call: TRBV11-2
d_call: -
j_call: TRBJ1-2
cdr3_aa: CASSLANYGYTF
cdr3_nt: TGTGCCAGCAGCTTGGCTAACTATGGCTACACCTTC

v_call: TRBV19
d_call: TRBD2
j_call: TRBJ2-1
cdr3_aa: CASSIIAGGPGEQFF
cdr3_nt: TGTGCCAGTAGTATAATAGCGGGGGGGCCGGGTGAGCAGTTCTTC

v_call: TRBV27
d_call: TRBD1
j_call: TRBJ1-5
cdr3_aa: CASSFGGTGWHF
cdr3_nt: TGTGCCAGCAGTTTTGGGGGGACAGGCTGGCATTTT

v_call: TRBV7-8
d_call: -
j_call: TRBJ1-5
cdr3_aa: CASSRDTYDQPQHF
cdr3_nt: TGTGCCAGCAGCCGGGACACATACGATCAGCCCCAGCATTTT

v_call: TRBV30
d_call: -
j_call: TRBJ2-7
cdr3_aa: CAWSVGTVSSYEQYF
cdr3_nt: TGTGCCTGGAGTGTTGGGACGGTCAGCTCCTACGAGCAGTACTTC

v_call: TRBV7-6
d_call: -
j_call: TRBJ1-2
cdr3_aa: CASSLGSGDYGYTF
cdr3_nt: TGTGCCAGCAGCTTAGGTTCCGGGGATTATGGCTACACCTTC

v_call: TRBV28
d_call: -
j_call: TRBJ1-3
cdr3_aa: CASGQSSGNTIYF
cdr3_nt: TGTGCCAGTGGACAGAGCTCTGGAAACACCATATATTTT

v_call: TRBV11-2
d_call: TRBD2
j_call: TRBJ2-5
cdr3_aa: CASSPAGGSQETQYF
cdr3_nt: TGTGCCAGCAGCCCAGCGGGGGGGAGTCAAGAGACCCAGTACTTC

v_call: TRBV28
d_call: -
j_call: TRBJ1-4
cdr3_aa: CASSFRASNEKLFF
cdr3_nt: TGTGCCAGCAGTTTTCGGGCTTCTAATGAAAAACTGTTTTTT

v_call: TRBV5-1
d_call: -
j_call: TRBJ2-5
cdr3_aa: CASSLGAAQETQYF
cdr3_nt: TGCGCCAGCAGCTTGGGGGCAGCCCAAGAGACCCAGTACTTC

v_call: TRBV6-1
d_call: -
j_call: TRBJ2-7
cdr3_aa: CASSEEAIQGNSYEQYF
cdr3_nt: TGTGCCAGCAGTGAAGAGGCCATACAGGGTAACTCCTACGAGCAGTACTTC

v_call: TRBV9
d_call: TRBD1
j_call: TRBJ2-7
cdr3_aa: CASSAWDSTYEQYF
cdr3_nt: TGTGCCAGCAGCGCGTGGGACAGTACCTACGAGCAGTACTTC

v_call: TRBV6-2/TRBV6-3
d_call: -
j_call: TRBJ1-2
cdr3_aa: CASSLDGNYGYTF
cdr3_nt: TGTGCCAGCAGCCTAGACGGTAACTATGGCTACACCTTC

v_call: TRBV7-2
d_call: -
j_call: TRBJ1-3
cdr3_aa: CASSISGTASGNTIYF
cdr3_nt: TGTGCCAGCAGCATTAGCGGGACCGCCTCGGGAAACACCATATATTTT

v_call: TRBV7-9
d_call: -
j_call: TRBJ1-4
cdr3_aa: CASSGIATNEKLFF
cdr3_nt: TGTGCCAGCAGCGGGATTGCAACTAATGAAAAACTGTTTTTT

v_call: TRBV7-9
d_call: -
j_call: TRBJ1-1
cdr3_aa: CASSLSRENTEAFF
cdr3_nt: TGTGCCAGCAGCTTAAGCCGGGAGAACACTGAAGCTTTCTTT

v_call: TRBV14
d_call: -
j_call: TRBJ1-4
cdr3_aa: CASSQDSGDNLLFF
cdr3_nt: TGTGCCAGCAGCCAAGATTCAGGAGACAACCTACTGTTTTTT

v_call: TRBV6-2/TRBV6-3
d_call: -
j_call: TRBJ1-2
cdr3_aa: CASSYSGPGHGDGYTF
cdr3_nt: TGTGCCAGCAGTTACTCCGGACCGGGACATGGGGATGGCTACACCTTC

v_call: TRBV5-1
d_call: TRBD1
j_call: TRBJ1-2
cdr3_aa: CASSLGTGSYGYTF
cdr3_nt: TGCGCCAGCAGCTTGGGGACAGGGAGTTATGGCTACACCTTC

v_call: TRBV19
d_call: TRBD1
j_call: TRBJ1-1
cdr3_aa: CASSKDRGGTEAFF
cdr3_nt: TGTGCCAGTAGTAAGGACAGGGGCGGCACTGAAGCTTTCTTT

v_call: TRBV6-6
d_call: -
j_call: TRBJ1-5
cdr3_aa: CASSLQGNQPQHF
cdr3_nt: TGTGCCAGCAGCCTACAGGGAAATCAGCCCCAGCATTTT

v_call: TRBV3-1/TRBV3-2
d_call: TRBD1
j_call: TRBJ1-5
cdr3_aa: CASSQGQGWNQPQHF
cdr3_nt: TGTGCCAGCAGCCAAGGACAGGGATGGAATCAGCCCCAGCATTTT

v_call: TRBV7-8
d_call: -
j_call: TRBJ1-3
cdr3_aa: CASSARPRRGGNTIYF
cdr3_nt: TGTGCCAGCAGCGCCCGCCCCCGCAGGGGTGGAAACACCATATATTTT

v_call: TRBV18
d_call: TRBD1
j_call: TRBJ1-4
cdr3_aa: CASSPQGANEKLFF
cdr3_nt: TGTGCCAGCTCACCCCAGGGGGCGAATGAAAAACTGTTTTTT

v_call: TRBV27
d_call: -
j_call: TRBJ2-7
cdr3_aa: CASSRLRHEQYF
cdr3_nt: TGTGCCAGCAGTAGGCTCAGGCACGAGCAGTACTTC